These T cell receptor beta chains were read from a single sample in a study of cytomegalovirus exposure and HLA in healthy donors. This table comes from immunoSEQ multiplex PCR, and its TCRdb copy is limited to in-frame clones, with some not included. The sample includes some 78,000 clones, about 80% of them seen just once. The sequencing input was PBMCs. The receptors originated from a man aged 45-65 years in good health and CMV-seropositive. Both conserved end residues are part of each CDR3. Fields, in order: J gene, V gene, CDR3 protein.

j_gene: TRBJ2-4
v_gene: TRBV5-6
CDR3aa: CASSIYRDLAKNIQYF

j_gene: TRBJ2-1
v_gene: TRBV5-1
CDR3aa: CASSQEGNQVHEQFF

j_gene: TRBJ2-3
v_gene: TRBV19
CDR3aa: CASSIAADTQYF

j_gene: TRBJ2-1
v_gene: TRBV30
CDR3aa: CAWSVGGGPWNEQFF

j_gene: TRBJ2-5
v_gene: TRBV7-9
CDR3aa: CASSVYSGEGETQYF

j_gene: TRBJ2-6
v_gene: TRBV18
CDR3aa: CASSGGTNEANGLTF

j_gene: NA
v_gene: TRBV29-1
CDR3aa: CSAGTGYYEQYF

j_gene: TRBJ2-2
v_gene: TRBV2
CDR3aa: CASSAELAGSVSGELFF

j_gene: TRBJ2-3
v_gene: TRBV7-7
CDR3aa: CATQKDLASTDTQYF

j_gene: TRBJ2-7
v_gene: TRBV13
CDR3aa: CASSYRGRNYEQYF

j_gene: NA
v_gene: TRBV27
CDR3aa: CASSLGGDLSSYEQYF

j_gene: TRBJ2-2
v_gene: TRBV4-1
CDR3aa: CASSQLGQGNTGELFF

j_gene: TRBJ2-1
v_gene: TRBV10-3
CDR3aa: CAISTGTSGRRLGNEQFF

j_gene: TRBJ2-1
v_gene: TRBV6-1
CDR3aa: CASSLQGSWDNEQFF

j_gene: TRBJ2-7
v_gene: TRBV6-1
CDR3aa: CASSEDHRAYEQYF

j_gene: TRBJ1-1
v_gene: TRBV10-3
CDR3aa: CAIMSGGGTEAFF

j_gene: TRBJ1-3
v_gene: TRBV7-9
CDR3aa: CASPGLSGNTIYF

j_gene: TRBJ2-2
v_gene: TRBV15
CDR3aa: CATSRVRGENTGELFF

j_gene: TRBJ2-7
v_gene: TRBV30
CDR3aa: CAWSVWATPPYEQYF

j_gene: TRBJ1-1
v_gene: TRBV19
CDR3aa: CASSISGVPTEAFF

j_gene: TRBJ1-5
v_gene: TRBV7-2
CDR3aa: CASSVQTGVNQPQHF

j_gene: TRBJ2-3
v_gene: TRBV4-1
CDR3aa: CASSQIRQGPDTQYF

j_gene: TRBJ2-7
v_gene: TRBV2
CDR3aa: CASSEVASWYEQYF

j_gene: TRBJ1-5
v_gene: TRBV29-1
CDR3aa: CSGHRPWSNQPQHF

j_gene: TRBJ2-7
v_gene: TRBV7-8
CDR3aa: CASSSTRVGREQYF

j_gene: TRBJ1-5
v_gene: TRBV19
CDR3aa: CASSMAPGANQPQHF

j_gene: TRBJ2-7
v_gene: TRBV27
CDR3aa: CASRNVAGRDPNEQYF